This T cell receptor beta chain is from a study of blood T cell repertoires in COVID-19. Study background: Whether acute or convalescent, the COVID-19 samples came from the United States, Italy and Spain. PBMCs, B-cell-depleted T cells, or T cells were the source of the cDNA or gDNA that made up the material.

CDR1 and CDR2 from the germline V gene are SGHTA and FQGTGA. V was trimmed by 2 bases and J by 9 bases, leaving 23 bases between them. CDR3 length: 17 residues. Methods used by the authors: Nucleated cell counts were estimated from reference gene primer amplification. Clones were read by immunoSEQ multiplex PCR, and TCRdb kept only the in-frame ones, dropping some. Clone size and V and J calls were adopted from that table, with D and trimming inferred from the DNA. The sample has around 100,000 clones, about four fifths seen once. The TCR was taken from a woman in her forties with acute or convalescent COVID-19. The chain recombines TRBV7-3 with TRBJ2-1; maybe TRBD1 (5 bases). Sequences were obtained from peripheral blood. CDR3: CASSLGFTGQRLTEQFF. As DNA, the CDR3 is TGTGCCAGCAGCTTAGGGTTCACAGGCCAGCGTCTCACTGAGCAGTTCTTC.